This T cell receptor (beta chain) is from a study of cytomegalovirus exposure and HLA in healthy donors. Study-wide points: CMV serostatus was the only immune exposure information that was available. The authors later linked a missense DCLRE1C variant to TCR beta V- and J-gene trimming.

For this clone: Antigen unknown.

With 1 base clipped from V and 7 bases from J, the junction kept 5 bases outside the gene matches. Germline V lookup: CDR1 SNHLY, CDR2 FYNNEI. The CDR3 has 15 residues. The PCR made use of 60 Vbeta and 13 Jbeta primers. Study processing details: As a later analysis found, there were 80 million to 90 million unique TCR beta chains, of which around 9.9 million were shared. The assay was immunoSEQ multiplex PCR, and TCRdb's table has in-frame clones only and misses some. V and J calls plus clone size are reproduced from that table; the DNA served to infer D and trimming. The table has 170,000 or so clones, roughly 87% seen once. Participants comprised healthy donors of bone marrow.

The sequencing input was PBMCs. The TCR originated in a man between 50 and 59 years old in good health and CMV-seronegative. J is TRBJ1-4 and V is TRBV2; 8 positions agree with TRBD1. CDR3 DNA: TGTGCCAGCAGTGAAGAACAGGGGGATGGTGAAAAACTGTTTTTT. Amino acids: CASSEEQGDGEKLFF. Variable domain in full (rest from reference TRBV2 and TRBJ1-4): EPEVTQTPSHQVTQMGQEVILRCVPISNHLYFYWYRQILGQKVEFLVSFYNNEISEKSEIFDDQFSVERPDGSNFTLKIRSTKLEDSAMYFCASSEEQGDGEKLFFGSGTQLSVL.